This entry lists 12 T cell receptor beta chains sequenced from one sample in a study of shared clonotypes between healthy human individuals. Profiled with immunoSEQ multiplex PCR; TCRdb holds only in-frame clones, not every one. The data contain some 660,000 clones, about 80% of them singletons. Sequenced input: memory CD4+ T cells sorted from blood. Subset described: CD45RA-negative fraction. All receptors come from a woman in her 30s in good health.

This chain connects TRBV19 to TRBJ2-1, with TRBD1 matching 7 bases. This CDR3 is 13 amino acids long. Looked up from germline, CDR1 is LNHDA and CDR2 is SQIVND (reference sequence). Unmatched junction bases numbered 8, after V lost 5 bases and J lost 10 bases. The CDR3 nucleotides read TGTGCCAGTAGTTCCACCACAGGGGTCGAGCAGTTCTTC. As protein: CASSSTTGVEQFF.

Regarding this clone: Possible read error: a much larger clone is one base away. Other nucleotide sequences in the sample specify the same CDR3. The chain employs TRBV20-1 and TRBJ1-1, with 7 bases fitting TRBD1. The CDR3 length is 11 residues. The junction had 2 bases not matched to a gene; V was cut back by 5 bases and J by 5 bases. The germline V gene has CDR1 DFQATT and CDR2 SNEGSKA (reference sequence). DNA of the CDR3: TGCAGTGCTGACAGGGATACTGAAGCTTTCTTT. Protein: CSADRDTEAFF.

The rearrangement uses TRBV28 and TRBJ2-1; 7 bases are shared with TRBD2. The V segment lost 3 bases and the J segment 3 bases; nucleotides outside the gene matches: 11. This CDR3 contains 17 residues. Germline V gives CDR1 MDHEN, CDR2 SYDVKM. The CDR3 sequence is CASSFGGSGMVYNEQFF. The CDR3 coding sequence is TGTGCCAGCAGTTTCGGGGGAAGCGGGATGGTCTACAATGAGCAGTTCTTC.

V gene TRBV28 combines with J gene TRBJ1-2; D unresolved. V was trimmed by 4 bases and J by 4 bases, leaving 34 bases between them. CDR3 length: 21 amino acids. Germline V gene lookup returns CDR1 MDHEN and CDR2 SYDVKM. CDR3: CASSSFHPSPRAPNRSYGYTF. The CDR3 nucleotides read TGTGCCAGCAGTTCCTTCCACCCTAGCCCCCGAGCCCCAAATAGGTCCTATGGCTACACCTTC.

Regarding this clone: This specimen includes other DNA sequences encoding the same CDR3. The J gene is TRBJ2-1, the V gene TRBV20-1; the D is unclear. The CDR3 has 11 residues. V shed 1 base and J shed 2 bases, with 0 bases lying between them. The germline CDR1 and CDR2 sequences are DFQATT and SNEGSKA (reference sequence). The CDR3 bases are TGCAGTGCTAGAGCCTACAATGAGCAGTTCTTC. Protein sequence: CSARAYNEQFF.

This sequence joins TRBV5-1 and TRBJ2-2; 7 nucleotides match TRBD2. The CDR3 loop spans 15 amino acids. Trimming at V came to 3 bases and at J to 0 bases, leaving 2 bases not matched to a gene. Per germline, CDR1 SGHRS and CDR2 YFSETQ. In nucleotides, the CDR3 is TGCGCCAGCAGCTCTAGCGGAGCGAACACCGGGGAGCTGTTTTTT. Translation: CASSSSGANTGELFF. The full variable domain, rest sourced from reference TRBV5-1 and TRBJ2-2, is KAGVTQTPRYLIKTRGQQVTLSCSPISGHRSVSWYQQTPGQGLQFLFEYFSETQRNKGNFPGRFSGRQFSNSRSEMNVSTLELGDSALYLCASSSSGANTGELFFGEGSRLTVL.

V is TRBV28 and J is TRBJ2-1; D is ambiguous. Trimming left V 8 bases short and J 0 bases short, with 14 bases between. CDR3 size: 15 residues. CDR1 and CDR2 from the germline V gene are MDHEN and SYDVKM. CDR3 amino acids: CASLVAGSSYNEQFF. Here the CDR3 DNA reads TGTGCCAGCTTGGTTGCCGGAAGCTCCTACAATGAGCAGTTCTTC. Supplemented by reference TRBV28 and TRBJ2-1, the full variable domain reads DVKVTQSSRYLVKRTGEKVFLECVQDMDHENMFWYRQDPGLGLRLIYFSYDVKMKEKGDIPEGYSVSREKKERFSLILESASTNQTSMYLCASLVAGSSYNEQFFGPGTRLTVL.

The J gene is TRBJ2-2, the V gene TRBV6-5; D is tentatively TRBD1 or TRBD2 (5 bases each). Germline CDR1 and CDR2: MNHEY and SVGAGI. CDR3 length: 15 residues. Trimming cost V 2 bases and J 4 bases, with 11 bases left between them. Written as DNA, the CDR3 is TGTGCCAGCAGTTACCGACAGAGGGGCACCGGGGAGCTGTTTTTT. Encoded protein: CASSYRQRGTGELFF.

This clone was found a few times. This chain links TRBV6-1 with TRBJ1-1; D perhaps matches TRBD1 (6 bases). V lost 2 bases to trimming and J lost 10 bases, with 17 bases between them. Germline-derived CDR1 and CDR2 are MNHNS and SASEGT. The CDR3 contains 14 residues. CDR3 coding DNA: TGTGCCAGCAGTGAAACGTGGCAGGGGTTGAGAGCTTTCTTT. Translation: CASSETWQGLRAFF.

This chain uses TRBV28 with TRBJ1-3; D call uncertain. CDR3 size: 13 residues. Trimming cost V 5 bases and J 5 bases, with 10 bases left between them. Germline loops: CDR1 MDHEN, CDR2 SYDVKM. CDR3 in DNA: TGTGCCAGCAGTGGTAACAACCGAAACACCATATATTTT. Residues: CASSGNNRNTIYF.

In its sample, this clone was seen once. This CDR3 reads CASSRQGFKIYNEQFF. As DNA, the CDR3 is TGTGCCAGCAGTCGGCAGGGATTTAAAATCTACAATGAGCAGTTCTTC. The V and J genes are TRBV28 and TRBJ2-1; a weak D match, TRBD1 (5 bases). CDR3 size: 16 residues. V shed 5 bases and J shed 3 bases, with 17 bases lying between them. CDR1 and CDR2 from the germline V gene are MDHEN and SYDVKM.

The sample holds a few counts of this clone. The chain employs TRBV6-5 and TRBJ2-1, with D possibly being TRBD2 (5 bases). Deletions cut 2 bases from V and 8 bases from J, with 13 bases between. The germline V gene encodes CDR1 MNHEY and CDR2 SVGAGI. The CDR3 consists of 14 residues. The CDR3 is CASSYGPEVYEQFF. CDR3 DNA sequence: TGTGCCAGCAGTTACGGGCCGGAGGTCTATGAGCAGTTCTTC.